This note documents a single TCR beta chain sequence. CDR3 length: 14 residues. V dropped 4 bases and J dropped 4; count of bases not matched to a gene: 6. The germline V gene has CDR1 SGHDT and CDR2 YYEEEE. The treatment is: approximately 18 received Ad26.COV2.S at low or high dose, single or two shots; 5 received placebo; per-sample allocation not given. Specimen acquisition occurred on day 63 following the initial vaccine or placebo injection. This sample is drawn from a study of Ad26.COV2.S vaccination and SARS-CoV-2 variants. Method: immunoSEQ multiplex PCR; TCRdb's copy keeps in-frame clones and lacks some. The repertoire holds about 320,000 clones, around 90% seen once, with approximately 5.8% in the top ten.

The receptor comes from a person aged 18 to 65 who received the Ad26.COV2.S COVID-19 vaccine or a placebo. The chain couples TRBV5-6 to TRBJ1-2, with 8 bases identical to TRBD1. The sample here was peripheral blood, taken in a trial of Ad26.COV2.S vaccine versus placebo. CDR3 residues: CASSPAGGSYGYTF. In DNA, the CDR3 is TGTGCCAGCAGCCCTGCAGGGGGCTCCTATGGCTACACCTTC.